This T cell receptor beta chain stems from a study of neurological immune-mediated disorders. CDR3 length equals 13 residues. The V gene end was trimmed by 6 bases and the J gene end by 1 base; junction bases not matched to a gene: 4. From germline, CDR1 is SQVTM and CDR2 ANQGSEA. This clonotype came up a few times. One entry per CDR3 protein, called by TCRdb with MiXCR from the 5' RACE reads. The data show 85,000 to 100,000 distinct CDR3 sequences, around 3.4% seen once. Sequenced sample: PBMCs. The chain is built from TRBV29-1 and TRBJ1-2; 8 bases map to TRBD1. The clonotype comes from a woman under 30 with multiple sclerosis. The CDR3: CSVGQGYNYGYTF. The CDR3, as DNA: TGCAGCGTCGGACAGGGATATAACTATGGCTACACCTTC.